Following are 20 T cell receptor beta chains from one sample sequenced in a study of T cells in tumors after PD-1 blockade. Data came from immunoSEQ multiplex PCR; TCRdb stores just in-frame clones and leaves some out. The sample yields about 20,000 clones, 78% seen once. The sample consisted of PBMCs, taken before anti-PD-1 treatment. All receptors come from a human donor with basal cell carcinoma.

The DNA for the CDR3 is TGTGCCAGCAGTTTATATTGGCGTAGCACAGATACGCAGTATTTT. Translating gives CASSLYWRSTDTQYF. This chain uses TRBV27 with TRBJ2-3, with D uncertain. The CDR3 extends over 15 amino acids. The germline V and J ends were trimmed by 1 base and 0 bases, with 8 bases remaining between them. In germline, CDR1 is MNHEY, CDR2 SMNVEV (reference sequence).

This clone showed up just a few times. The V call is TRBV4-3, the J call TRBJ1-1, with 9 bases lining up with TRBD1. The CDR3 spans 18 residues. CDR1 and CDR2 (germline): LGHNA, YSLEER. With 4 bases clipped from V and 3 bases from J, the junction kept 15 bases outside the gene matches. CDR3 sequence: CASSPRDRVFTEYTEAFF. The CDR3 nucleotides read TGCGCCAGCAGCCCCCGGGACAGGGTTTTCACTGAGTACACTGAAGCTTTCTTT.

About this clone itself: Given a much more abundant clone one base away, this may be a read error. The gene calls are TRBV13 and TRBJ2-2; a weak D match, TRBD1 (6 bases). Trimming shortened V by 8 bases and J by 6 bases, and 16 bases separated the two germline ends. Looked up from germline, CDR1 is PRHDT and CDR2 is FYEKMQ (reference sequence). CDR3 length: 14 amino acids. The CDR3 coding sequence is TGTGCCAGCGAGCAGGGGAAAAGATCCGGGGAGCTGTTTTTT. Its protein product is CASEQGKRSGELFF.

V and J are TRBV5-1 and TRBJ2-4; 16 nucleotides agree with TRBD2. V shed 4 bases, J shed 5 bases, and the junction held 6 bases outside the gene matches. The length of the CDR3 is 17 residues. Germline lookup yields CDR1 SGHRS and CDR2 YFSETQ. DNA for the CDR3: TGCGCCAGCAGCGCCGGGACTAGCGGGAGGGGTGAAAACATTCAGTACTTC. This translates into CASSAGTSGRGENIQYF.

The chain uses TRBV6-5 and TRBJ2-1; 10 bases line up with TRBD2. The germline V gene has CDR1 MNHEY and CDR2 SVGAGI. The CDR3 has 13 residues. Trimming took 7 bases from V and 6 from J; bases not matched to a gene: 3. The CDR3 spells CASILAGGNEQFF. CDR3 nucleotide sequence: TGTGCCAGCATATTAGCGGGGGGCAATGAGCAGTTCTTC.

This chain links TRBV5-4 with TRBJ2-1; D unclear. Germline CDR1 is SGHNT and CDR2 is YYREEE (reference sequence). This CDR3 comprises 16 residues. The germline V and J ends were trimmed by 0 bases and 0 bases, with 10 bases remaining between them. CDR3 coding DNA: TGTGCCAGCAGCTTGGCGGTCGCGAGCTCCTACAATGAGCAGTTCTTC. This codes for CASSLAVASSYNEQFF.

This chain connects TRBV19 to TRBJ1-2, with D unresolved. The germline V gene has CDR1 LNHDA and CDR2 SQIVND (reference sequence). The CDR3 has 14 residues. Trimming took off 3 bases at V and 2 bases at J, with 10 bases between the two ends. The CDR3 DNA is TGTGCCAGTAGTATCACGGCAGAAAACTATGGCTACACCTTC. This encodes CASSITAENYGYTF.

This chain links TRBV6-4 with TRBJ2-2, with no clear D. The germline V gene encodes CDR1 MRHNA and CDR2 SNTAGT. Trimming took 0 bases from V and 1 from J, leaving 9 bases between them. The CDR3 is 16 amino acids. The CDR3 DNA sequence: TGTGCCAGCAGTGACTCGGGCGATCAGAACACCGGGGAGCTGTTTTTT. It translates to CASSDSGDQNTGELFF.

The V call is TRBV2, the J call TRBJ2-7; D possibly uses TRBD1 or TRBD2 (6 bases each). The CDR3 runs to 13 residues. Germline V CDR1 and CDR2: SNHLY, FYNNEI. Trimming took 7 bases from V and 2 from J, leaving 12 bases between them. In nucleotides, the CDR3 is TGTGCCAGCAACTGGGGGGCGGCCTACGAGCAGTACTTC. As protein: CASNWGAAYEQYF.

This clone was seen once. The J gene is TRBJ1-1, the V gene TRBV14; TRBD1 aligns across 7 bases. Germline trimming cut 4 bases from V and 0 bases from J; bases unmatched to any gene: 2. The germline V gene encodes CDR1 SGHDN and CDR2 FVKESK. The CDR3 contains 14 residues. Here the CDR3 reads CASSPDRMNTEAFF. In DNA, the CDR3 is TGTGCCAGCAGCCCGGACAGGATGAACACTGAAGCTTTCTTT.

The chain couples TRBV4-2 to TRBJ2-5; D gene unclear. Looked up from germline, CDR1 is LGHNA and CDR2 is YNFKEQ. CDR3 length equals 13 residues. The ends were cut back, 3 bases at V and 2 bases at J, with 7 bases in the middle. As DNA, the CDR3 is TGTGCCAGCAGCCAGGGCCCGCAAGAGACCCAGTACTTC. Its protein is CASSQGPQETQYF.

V and J are TRBV2 and TRBJ2-2; D possibly corresponds to TRBD2 (6 bases). Germline loops: CDR1 SNHLY, CDR2 FYNNEI. CDR3 length: 15 residues. V was clipped by 2 bases and J by 4 bases, with 11 bases between them. Written as DNA, the CDR3 is TGTGCCAGCAGTGAAAGCATGCGGGGCACCGGGGAGCTGTTTTTT. This translates into CASSESMRGTGELFF.

This chain connects TRBV28 to TRBJ2-3; D gene ambiguous. Germline V gene lookup returns CDR1 MDHEN and CDR2 SYDVKM. Trimming took off 7 bases at V and 9 bases at J, with 14 bases between the two ends. The CDR3 sequence is 12 residues long. CDR3 sequence (DNA): TGTGCCAGCACCTCCAACCAAAGGACGCAGTATTTT. Translated, it gives CASTSNQRTQYF. The entire variable domain, with the rest obtained from reference TRBV28 and TRBJ2-3, is as follows: DVKVTQSSRYLVKRTGEKVFLECVQDMDHENMFWYRQDPGLGLRLIYFSYDVKMKEKGDIPEGYSVSREKKERFSLILESASTNQTSMYLCASTSNQRTQYFGPGTRLTVL.

Judged by abundance, this clone is medium-sized. The rearrangement uses TRBV11-1 and TRBJ2-5, with unresolved D. The germline V gene encodes CDR1 SGHAT and CDR2 FQDESV (reference sequence). V lost 6 bases, J lost 2 bases, and 10 bases lay in between. CDR3 length: 13 amino acids. CDR3 bases: TGTGCCAGCAGTTCCGACACGCAAGAGACCCAGTACTTC. It codes for CASSSDTQETQYF. The variable domain in full, with the rest retrieved from reference TRBV11-1 and TRBJ2-5, is EAEVAQSPRYKITEKSQAVAFWCDPISGHATLYWYRQILGQGPELLVQFQDESVVDDSQLPKDRFSAERLKGVDSTLKIQPAELGDSAMYLCASSSDTQETQYFGPGTRLLVL.

This rearrangement joins TRBV24-1 to TRBJ1-2; D is perhaps TRBD1 (6 bases). Trimming removed 4 bases from V and 4 bases from J, with 12 bases in between. In germline, CDR1 is KGHDR, CDR2 SFDVKD. The CDR3 is made up of 14 amino acids. As DNA, the CDR3 is TGTGCCACCAGTGACCTGGACAGCTTCTATGGCTACACCTTC. This gives the protein CATSDLDSFYGYTF.

This chain links TRBV10-3 with TRBJ2-7, with a tentative D call TRBD1 (7 bases). CDR3 length: 13 residues. The germline gives CDR1 ENHRY, CDR2 SYGVKD. The V end lost 6 bases, the J end lost 3 bases, and 12 bases lay between the germline ends. The CDR3 loop reads CAIREGTVYEQYF. The CDR3 DNA follows: TGTGCCATCAGGGAGGGGACAGTCTACGAGCAGTACTTC.

This clone has just one count. The rearrangement uses TRBV12-3 or TRBV12-4 and TRBJ1-5; possible D gene TRBD1, 6 bases. V dropped 6 bases and J dropped 7 bases, with 13 bases sitting between them. This CDR3 spans 13 amino acids. The CDR3 coding sequence is TGTGCCAGCAGCCAACAGGGCTACCAGCCCCAGCATTTT. Translation gives CASSQQGYQPQHF.

The CDR3 coding sequence is TGCGCCAGCAGCCAAGCGTACAGGGGGCGAACTGAAGCTTTCTTT. Protein sequence: CASSQAYRGRTEAFF. The chain combines TRBV4-1 with TRBJ1-1; 9 bases are a match to TRBD1. The germline gives CDR1 MGHRA, CDR2 YSYEKL. The junction had 5 bases not matched to a gene; V was cut back by 1 base and J by 5 bases. The CDR3 extends over 15 amino acids.

The rearrangement uses TRBV30 and TRBJ1-3; D is undetermined. Looked up from germline, CDR1 is GTSNPN and CDR2 is SVGIG (reference sequence). The length of the CDR3 is 17 residues. Trimming cost V 0 bases and J 0 bases, with 15 bases left between them. The chain's CDR3 is CAWSVGQYSLSGNTIYF. As DNA, the CDR3 is TGTGCCTGGAGTGTAGGTCAATACAGCCTCTCTGGAAACACCATATATTTT.

V gene TRBV5-1 combines with J gene TRBJ2-5; D is undetermined. Germline V gives CDR1 SGHRS, CDR2 YFSETQ. The CDR3 runs 14 residues. V was pared by 0 bases and J by 7 bases, with 13 bases between. For the CDR3, the DNA is TGCGCCAGCAGCTTGGAGTTGGATTTAGGGACCCAGTACTTC. It encodes CASSLELDLGTQYF.